The entry below gives a single T cell receptor (beta chain) sequence along with its context. What it recognizes is unknown. Sequencing was performed with immunoSEQ multiplex PCR; in TCRdb, only in-frame clones are kept and a portion is missing. The table has some 700 clones, over 40% seen once; the top ten hold just over 30%. V lost 4 bases and J lost 5, with 6 bases in between. The CDR3 contains 12 residues. The germline V gene encodes CDR1 SGDLS and CDR2 YYNGEE. Adult allogeneic hematopoietic cell transplant recipients with steroid-refractory graft-versus-host disease were prospectively enrolled for research autopsy. This entry comes from a study of tissue T cells after allogeneic stem cell transplantation. Study results and caveats: Tissue-detected TCR repertoire was only partly captured by blood and spleen T cells. Sampling depth was limited, and the cohort was small and clinically varied.

The J gene is TRBJ2-2, the V gene TRBV9; D may be TRBD1 (5 bases). Material: duodenal tissue, obtained at autopsy. The receptor comes from a female patient between 40 and 75 years old with steroid-refractory graft-versus-host disease after an allogeneic stem cell transplant. The graft donor may account for some of the T cells. The CDR3 protein is CASSKGTGELFF. In DNA form, the CDR3 reads TGTGCCAGCAGCAAGGGGACCGGGGAGCTGTTTTTT.